Below are 8 T cell receptor beta chains sequenced from a single sample in a study of CD8+CD57+ T cells in acquired aplastic anemia. TCR beta VDJ and CDR3 profiling used genomic DNA as template. From the reads, TCRdb called clonotypes with MiXCR, one entry per CDR3 protein. The repertoire has approximately 170,000 distinct CDR3 sequences, over 40% of them found once; the top ten carry about 2.9%. The patients chosen for sequencing had shown expansion of CD8+CD57+ cells (detected by flow cytometry). Sequencing was carried out using sorted CD4+, CD8+, or CD8+CD57+ T cells (not recorded which) from PBMCs. The origin of the receptors is a human donor with aplastic anemia.

This clonotype was recorded once. The rearrangement joins TRBV29-1 to TRBJ2-7; possible D gene TRBD1, 6 bases. The CDR3 contains 11 residues. V lost 7 bases, J lost 7 bases, and 14 bases lay in between. Germline V gene sequence: CDR1 SQVTM, CDR2 ANQGSEA. The CDR3 DNA reads TGCAGCGGGACCCGGGACAATGAGCAGTACTTC. Translating gives CSGTRDNEQYF.

The sample holds many counts of this clonotype. V and J are TRBV12-5 and TRBJ2-7; perhaps TRBD1 as D (6 bases). Germline V CDR1 and CDR2: LGHNT, FRNRAP. This CDR3 spans 14 amino acids. V lost 1 base and J lost 6, with 13 bases in between. CDR3 bases: TGTGCTAGTGGTTTGGAAGGGACACTCGGCGAGCAGTACGTC. Its protein is CASGLEGTLGEQYV.

This clonotype was recorded a few times. The chain links TRBV30 to TRBJ1-5; D may be TRBD1 (5 bases). Germline CDR1 is GTSNPN and CDR2 is SVGIG (reference sequence). The V end lost 1 base, the J end lost 1 base, and 14 bases lay between the germline ends. The CDR3 is 16 amino acids. The CDR3 is CAWSGGEGLSNQPQHF. In DNA form, the CDR3 reads TGTGCCTGGAGTGGGGGGGAGGGCTTAAGCAATCAGCCCCAGCATTTT.

The chain uses TRBV5-1 and TRBJ1-1, with 7 bases identical to TRBD1. The CDR3 has 15 residues. Germline lookup yields CDR1 SGHRS and CDR2 YFSETQ. V gave up 4 bases and J gave up 2 bases; unmatched junction bases: 8. The chain's CDR3 is CASSRRRQGNTEAFF. The CDR3 bases are TGCGCCAGCAGCCGCAGAAGACAGGGAAACACTGAAGCTTTCTTT.

V gene TRBV10-3 combines with J gene TRBJ1-3, with D uncertain. CDR3 size: 15 residues. Germline assignment: CDR1 ENHRY and CDR2 SYGVKD. The V gene lost 0 bases and the J gene lost 0 bases, with 6 bases spanning the gap. In DNA form, the CDR3 reads TGTGCCATCAGTGAGTCCGTAGCCTCTGGAAACACCATATATTTT. It is translated as CAISESVASGNTIYF.

Sample share makes this clonotype medium-sized. This chain joins TRBV24-1 and TRBJ2-2, with D possibly being TRBD1 or TRBD2 (5 bases each). CDR3 size: 15 residues. Germline assignment: CDR1 KGHDR and CDR2 SFDVKD. The V gene lost 7 bases and the J gene lost 10 bases, with 21 bases spanning the gap. Written as DNA, the CDR3 is TGTGCCACCAGCGACCGGGGCGGAGACAATGAGGAGCTGTTTTTT. Encoded protein: CATSDRGGDNEELFF.

This clonotype was seen only a few times. The chain combines TRBV6-1 with TRBJ1-2, with 9 bases that match TRBD1. CDR1 and CDR2 (germline): MNHNS, SASEGT. V shed 6 bases and J 5 bases; nucleotides not matched to a gene: 4. This CDR3 region has 13 residues. The CDR3 region has the DNA TGTGCCAGCAGGGATGGACAGGGGTATGGCTACACCTTC. This codes for CASRDGQGYGYTF.

This clonotype was seen only a few times. V is TRBV20-1 and J is TRBJ2-7; a possible D gene is TRBD2 (5 bases). Trimming shortened V by 0 bases and J by 2 bases, and 11 bases separated the two germline ends. The CDR3 extends over 14 amino acids. Germline V gene data show CDR1 as DFQATT and CDR2 as SNEGSKA (reference sequence). DNA of the CDR3: TGCAGTGCTAGAGATTTGGACGGGGCCTACGAGCAGTACTTC. Translating it yields CSARDLDGAYEQYF.